The T cell receptor (beta chain) described here comes from a study of CD8+ T cells in alopecia areata. CDR1 and CDR2 from the germline V gene are GTSNPN and SVGIG (reference sequence). This CDR3 comprises 19 residues. The ends were cut back, 4 bases at V and 0 bases at J, with 25 bases in the middle. TCR sequencing used cDNA made by reverse transcription of extracted RNA. Produced via immunoSEQ multiplex PCR; TCRdb's table is partial and in-frame only. The sample shows some 130,000 clones, 53% of them seen only once. Documented treatment: oral pan-JAK inhibitor, 5-10 mg twice daily. V usage is TRBV30 and J usage is TRBJ2-1, with D possibly called TRBD1 or TRBD2 (6 bases each). The sequence came from a human donor with alopecia areata. The sample in question was CD4+ T cells sorted from blood, obtained at week 4, from a patient treated with tofacitinib. The CDR3 region is CAWTLGVYRGRSSYNEQFF. The CDR3 DNA reads as TGTGCCTGGACCTTGGGGGTGTATAGGGGGAGGAGCTCCTACAATGAGCAGTTCTTC.